The subject of this entry is one T cell receptor (beta chain). The data derive from a study of blood T cell repertoires in COVID-19. As for the study in general: Acute and convalescent COVID-19 samples came from the United States, Italy and Spain. Sources were T cells, B-cell-depleted T cells, or PBMCs; the material itself was cDNA or gDNA.

Original processing notes: Researchers report that nucleated cell counts were estimated from reference gene primer amplification. Clones were read by immunoSEQ multiplex PCR, and TCRdb kept only the in-frame ones, dropping some. The V and J calls and clone size are taken from that table; D and trimming were inferred from the DNA. The sample has 85,000 to 90,000 clones, 86% seen once. The CDR3 sequence is 15 residues long. V shed 0 bases and J shed 5 bases, with 9 bases lying between them. CDR1 is SGHRS, CDR2 YFSETQ, per germline. The sequence came from a human donor in a cohort sampled during active COVID-19. Sample: peripheral blood. V and J are TRBV5-1 and TRBJ1-6; D uncertain. The CDR3 loop reads CASSLEARDNSPLHF. The CDR3 DNA is TGCGCCAGCAGCTTGGAAGCGAGAGATAATTCACCCCTCCACTTT.